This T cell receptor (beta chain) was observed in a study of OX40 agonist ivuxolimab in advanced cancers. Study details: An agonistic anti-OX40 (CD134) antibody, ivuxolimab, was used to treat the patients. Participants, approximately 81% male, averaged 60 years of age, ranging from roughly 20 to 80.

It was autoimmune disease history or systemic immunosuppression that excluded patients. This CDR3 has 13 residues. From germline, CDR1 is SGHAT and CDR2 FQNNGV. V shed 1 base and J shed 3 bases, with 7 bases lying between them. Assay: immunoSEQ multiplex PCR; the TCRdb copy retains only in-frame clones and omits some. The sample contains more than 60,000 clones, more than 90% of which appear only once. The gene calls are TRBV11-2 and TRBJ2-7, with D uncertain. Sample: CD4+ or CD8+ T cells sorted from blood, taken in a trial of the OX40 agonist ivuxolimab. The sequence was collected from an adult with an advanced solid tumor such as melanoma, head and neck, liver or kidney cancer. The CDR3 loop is CASSLGMDYEQYF. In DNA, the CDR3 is TGTGCCAGCAGCTTAGGCATGGACTACGAGCAGTACTTC.